This T cell receptor (beta chain) emerged from a study of OX40 agonist ivuxolimab in advanced cancers. Turning to the study itself: Each dose-escalation patient presented with hepatocellular carcinoma, melanoma, renal cell or head and neck cancer. Having had anti-PD-1, anti-PD-L1 or anti-CTLA-4 therapy before was allowed, and roughly 40% had some. General study points: Researchers report that CD8+ T cells had, on average, more expanded clones than CD4+.

This CDR3 comprises 14 residues. Germline V CDR1 and CDR2: LNHDA, SQIVND (reference sequence). Notes on this clone: Its antigen is currently unknown.

Enrollment shut out patients with autoimmune disease history or systemic immunosuppression. TCRdb's copy holds only in-frame clones and misses some; the assay was immunoSEQ multiplex PCR. The sample has some 58,000 clones; roughly nine tenths are singletons. The starting material was CD4+ or CD8+ T cells sorted from blood, obtained in a trial of the OX40 agonist ivuxolimab. The rearrangement uses TRBV19 and TRBJ2-5; 10 nucleotides align to TRBD1. The J call may be incorrect, as the DNA end agrees better with TRBJ2-7. The receptor comes from an adult with an advanced solid tumor such as melanoma, head and neck, liver or kidney cancer. The CDR3 loop is CASSMGTGAYEQYF. Here the CDR3 DNA reads TGTGCCAGTAGTATGGGGACAGGGGCCTACGAGCAGTACTTC.